The 19 T cell receptor beta chains below come from one sample, sequenced in a study of blood T cell repertoires in COVID-19. Only in-frame clones appear in the TCRdb table, and some are missing; sequencing was by immunoSEQ multiplex PCR. The sample has a few hundred thousand clones, about 88% seen once. The source material was PBMCs or T cells enriched from blood (not recorded which). These receptors all come from a woman aged 18-29 years who had been exposed to COVID-19.

This chain connects TRBV6-5 to TRBJ2-1; D is ambiguous. CDR3 size: 14 residues. The germline CDR1 and CDR2 sequences are MNHEY and SVGAGI. V was cut by 5 bases and J by 4 bases, with 12 bases left in between. The CDR3 sequence is CASSPPGGYNEQFF. CDR3 sequence (DNA): TGTGCCAGCAGTCCCCCCGGTGGTTACAATGAGCAGTTCTTC.

V is TRBV6-5 and J is TRBJ1-2, with 7 bases matching TRBD1. Germline lookup yields CDR1 MNHEY and CDR2 SVGAGI. The V gene end was trimmed by 0 bases and the J gene end by 8 bases; junction bases not matched to a gene: 3. CDR3 length: 13 amino acids. In DNA, the CDR3 is TGTGCCAGCAGTTACTCCGGGACAGCGGGCTACACCTTC. Its protein is CASSYSGTAGYTF.

As concerns this clone: The sample contains more than one DNA sequence encoding this CDR3. The V call is TRBV2, the J call TRBJ2-1; the D is unclear. The CDR3 sequence is 11 residues long. Germline V gene sequence: CDR1 SNHLY, CDR2 FYNNEI. Trimming took off 6 bases at V and 4 bases at J, with 4 bases between the two ends. CDR3 DNA sequence: TGTGCCAGCAGCTATTACAATGAGCAGTTCTTC. Translating it yields CASSYYNEQFF.

This clone has just a few counts. The V gene is TRBV2, the J gene TRBJ1-4; possible D gene TRBD1, 5 bases. Germline V gives CDR1 SNHLY, CDR2 FYNNEI. Trimming pared 8 bases from V and 0 bases from J, leaving 13 bases between. The CDR3 is 15 residues long. The CDR3 spells CASGGILATNEKLFF. CDR3 DNA sequence: TGTGCCAGCGGGGGGATATTAGCAACTAATGAAAAACTGTTTTTT.

This chain uses TRBV25-1 with TRBJ1-2; D is undetermined. Germline values: CDR1 MGHDK, CDR2 SYGVNS. V gave up 8 bases and J gave up 2 bases, with 6 bases separating them. The length of the CDR3 is 11 residues. This CDR3 is CASAANYGYTF. The CDR3, as DNA: TGTGCCAGCGCAGCGAACTATGGCTACACCTTC.

J is TRBJ2-2 and V is TRBV27; the match to TRBD1 covers 12 bases. Germline V gene lookup returns CDR1 MNHEY and CDR2 SMNVEV (reference sequence). Trimming cost V 3 bases and J 7 bases; bases outside gene matches: 15. The CDR3 consists of 19 residues. Here the CDR3 DNA reads TGTGCCAGCAGTTTCAATCCTTCCGGGACAGGGGGCGAGGACGGGGAGCTGTTTTTT. It specifies CASSFNPSGTGGEDGELFF.

V and J are TRBV5-1 and TRBJ1-2; D call uncertain. There are 13 residues in the CDR3. V lost 0 bases, J lost 8 bases, and 11 bases lay in between. Per germline, CDR1 SGHRS and CDR2 YFSETQ. CDR3 amino acids: CASSLDPSYGYTF. The CDR3 DNA follows: TGCGCCAGCAGCTTGGACCCTTCCTACGGCTACACCTTC.

The J gene is TRBJ1-2, the V gene TRBV7-9; D is possibly TRBD1 (6 bases). The germline CDR1 and CDR2 sequences are SEHNR and FQNEAQ (reference sequence). Trimming took off 5 bases at V and 6 bases at J, with 13 bases between the two ends. The CDR3 extends over 13 amino acids. DNA of the CDR3: TGTGCCAGCAGCATACAGGGTCGGGATGGCTACACCTTC. Its protein is CASSIQGRDGYTF.

The chain carries TRBV29-1 and TRBJ1-2; 7 nucleotides agree with TRBD1. CDR3 size: 13 residues. Germline loops: CDR1 SQVTM, CDR2 ANQGSEA. With V trimmed by 3 bases and J by 5 bases, 6 bases remained unmatched. The chain's CDR3 is CSVDDRETYGYTF. Here the CDR3 DNA reads TGCAGCGTTGATGACAGGGAGACTTATGGCTACACCTTC.

V gene TRBV19 combines with J gene TRBJ1-5; 12 bases agree with TRBD1. The V segment lost 6 bases and the J segment 6 bases; nucleotides outside the gene matches: 3. The CDR3 has 14 amino acids. CDR1 is LNHDA, CDR2 SQIVND, per germline (reference sequence). This CDR3 is CASSRDRGRQPQHF. The CDR3 DNA is TGTGCCAGTAGCCGGGACAGGGGGCGTCAGCCCCAGCATTTT.

V is TRBV11-2 and J is TRBJ2-2, with D perhaps TRBD2 (6 bases). CDR3 length: 15 residues. Per the germline V gene, CDR1 is SGHAT and CDR2 is FQNNGV. V was shortened by 3 bases and J by 3 bases, with 11 bases between the two germline ends. DNA for the CDR3: TGTGCCAGCAGCTTCGGGACTTTCTACACCGGGGAGCTGTTTTTT. It specifies CASSFGTFYTGELFF.

The chain has TRBV9 and TRBJ1-1; weak D call: TRBD1 (6 bases). The CDR3 loop spans 15 amino acids. The germline CDR1 and CDR2 sequences are SGDLS and YYNGEE. Trimming left V 0 bases short and J 0 bases short, with 9 bases between. Written as DNA, the CDR3 is TGTGCCAGCAGCGTAGTTGGGACAATGAACACTGAAGCTTTCTTT. This codes for CASSVVGTMNTEAFF.

The chain employs TRBV15 and TRBJ2-4; the match to TRBD1 covers 10 bases. This CDR3 comprises 16 residues. V lost 6 bases and J lost 0; bases outside the gene matches: 5. The germline V gene encodes CDR1 LNHNV and CDR2 YYDKDF (reference sequence). CDR3 sequence (DNA): TGTGCCACCAGGGGTGACAGGGGGCTAGCCAAAAACATTCAGTACTTC. It translates to CATRGDRGLAKNIQYF.

The chain couples TRBV10-3 to TRBJ2-7; unclear D gene. The germline gives CDR1 ENHRY, CDR2 SYGVKD. Trimming pared 4 bases from V and 7 bases from J, leaving 8 bases between. The CDR3 length is 11 residues. The CDR3 loop is CAISGVREQYF. The CDR3 DNA reads TGTGCCATCAGTGGCGTGAGAGAGCAGTACTTC.

This chain connects TRBV5-1 to TRBJ1-2; 8 bases agree with TRBD1. The germline V gene encodes CDR1 SGHRS and CDR2 YFSETQ. The trim removed 0 bases at V and 5 bases at J, leaving 3 bases unmatched. The CDR3 spans 14 residues. CDR3 sequence reads: CASSLDQGAYGYTF. Written as DNA, the CDR3 is TGCGCCAGCAGCTTGGATCAGGGGGCGTATGGCTACACCTTC. Full variable domain (rest looked up from reference TRBV5-1 and TRBJ1-2): KAGVTQTPRYLIKTRGQQVTLSCSPISGHRSVSWYQQTPGQGLQFLFEYFSETQRNKGNFPGRFSGRQFSNSRSEMNVSTLELGDSALYLCASSLDQGAYGYTFGSGTRLTVV.

DNA for the CDR3: TGTGCCAGCAGCTTAAACAGGGGGCTCAACGAGCAGTACTTC. This translates into CASSLNRGLNEQYF. The rearrangement joins TRBV7-2 to TRBJ2-7, with TRBD1 identical over 9 bases. Germline V gives CDR1 SGHTA, CDR2 FQGNSA. Trimming at V came to 2 bases and at J to 5 bases, leaving 4 bases not matched to a gene. CDR3 length equals 14 residues. The full variable domain, completed using reference TRBV7-2 and TRBJ2-7, is GAGVSQSPSNKVTEKGKDVELRCDPISGHTALYWYRQSLGQGLEFLIYFQGNSAPDKSGLPSDRFSAERTGGSVSTLTIQRTQQEDSAVYLCASSLNRGLNEQYFGPGTRLTVT.

The chain links TRBV7-2 to TRBJ1-2, with D hard to call. V lost 2 bases to trimming and J lost 7 bases, with 11 bases between them. CDR1 and CDR2 (germline): SGHTA, FQGNSA. The CDR3 loop spans 13 amino acids. The CDR3 nucleotides are TGTGCCAGCAGCTTATATCTAGCCCGTGGCTACACCTTC. Its translation is CASSLYLARGYTF.

This chain joins TRBV9 and TRBJ2-3, with 7 nucleotides matching TRBD1. The CDR3 has 16 residues. J was trimmed by 3 bases and V by 3 bases; bases with no gene match: 10. Germline CDR1 and CDR2: SGDLS and YYNGEE. CDR3: CASSGVFWDRTDTQYF. In nucleotides, the CDR3 is TGTGCCAGCAGCGGGGTATTTTGGGACAGAACAGATACGCAGTATTTT.

V usage is TRBV15 and J usage is TRBJ2-7; 10 positions agree with TRBD1. This CDR3 is built from 14 residues. J lost 3 bases, V lost 3 bases, and 2 bases had no gene match. Germline assignment: CDR1 LNHNV and CDR2 YYDKDF (reference sequence). The CDR3 protein is CATSRGQGRYEQYF. The CDR3 coding sequence is TGTGCCACCAGCAGGGGACAGGGGCGCTACGAGCAGTACTTC.